Listed below are T cell receptor beta chains from one sample, sequenced in a study of Ad26.COV2.S vaccination and SARS-CoV-2 variants. Assay: immunoSEQ multiplex PCR; the TCRdb copy retains only in-frame clones and omits some. Of 450,000 to 550,000 clones in the sample, approximately 89% were seen once. Sequenced material: peripheral blood, taken in a trial of Ad26.COV2.S vaccine versus placebo. These receptors all come from a person between 18 and 65 years old who received the Ad26.COV2.S COVID-19 vaccine or a placebo. The CDR3 runs from the conserved cysteine through the conserved F or W. A D gene is named only where the DNA matches it firmly. Clone size appears in some rows only: once, few, many, or a class for an expanded clone.

size	J	D	V	DNA	CDR3
.	TRBJ2-3	.	TRBV5-1	TGCGCCAGCAGCTGGGAACGGGAAAGTGGGACAGATACGCAGTATTTT	CASSWERESGTDTQYF
.	TRBJ2-5	TRBD2	TRBV2	TGTGCCAGCAGTGCTAGCGGGGGGGATAAGACCCAGTACTTC	CASSASGGDKTQYF
.	TRBJ1-1	.	TRBV7-2	TGTGCCAGCAGCAACAGGGTCCGAACTGAAGCTTTCTTT	CASSNRVRTEAFF
.	TRBJ2-5	.	TRBV5-4	TGTGCCAGCAGCTTGGAACAGGGACGTTGGGAGACCCAGTACTTC	CASSLEQGRWETQYF
few	TRBJ1-1	.	TRBV5-6	TGTGCCAGCAGCTTAGTTAGGAATCGAATGAACACTGAAGCTTTCTTT	CASSLVRNRMNTEAFF
.	TRBJ1-1	TRBD1	TRBV27	TGTGCCAGCAGTTTCGACGACAGGGGAACTGAAGCTTTCTTT	CASSFDDRGTEAFF
.	TRBJ1-4	.	TRBV3-1/TRBV3-2	TGTGCCAGCAGCCAAGACCCGACGCACGAAGAGGCTAATGAAAAACTGTTTTTT	CASSQDPTHEEANEKLFF
.	TRBJ2-7	.	TRBV29-1	TGCAGCGCCAGACAGGTCACGGAGCAGTACTTC	CSARQVTEQYF
.	TRBJ2-3	TRBD2	TRBV18	TGTGCCAGCTCACCACAGCGGGGGGCTAGCACAGATACGCAGTATTTT	CASSPQRGASTDTQYF
.	TRBJ1-6	.	TRBV5-1	TGCGCCAGCAGCGAAATGACAGTTTATAATTCACCCCTCCACTTT	CASSEMTVYNSPLHF
.	TRBJ1-5	TRBD1	TRBV2	TGTGCCAGCATGGGGGACAGGGATCAGCCCCAGCATTTT	CASMGDRDQPQHF
.	TRBJ1-2	.	TRBV29-1	TGCAGCGTTGACCCCAGGACGACAGGCTACACCTTC	CSVDPRTTGYTF
.	TRBJ1-1	.	TRBV30	TGTGCCTGGGATTGGGGTGGGAACACTGAAGCTTTCTTT	CAWDWGGNTEAFF
.	TRBJ1-2	.	TRBV18	TGTGCCAGCTCACCCCAGGGGACCTATGGCTACACCTTC	CASSPQGTYGYTF
.	TRBJ1-3	.	TRBV6-5	TGTGCCAGCAGTTGGTCGACGAGCTCTGGAAACACCATATATTTT	CASSWSTSSGNTIYF
.	TRBJ2-3	TRBD1	TRBV7-3	TGTGCCAGCAGCGGGACAGGAGGATCAGATACGCAGTATTTT	CASSGTGGSDTQYF
.	TRBJ2-5	.	TRBV4-2	TGTGCCAGCAGCCAAGAGAAGGCTGTGGCGACCCAGTACTTC	CASSQEKAVATQYF